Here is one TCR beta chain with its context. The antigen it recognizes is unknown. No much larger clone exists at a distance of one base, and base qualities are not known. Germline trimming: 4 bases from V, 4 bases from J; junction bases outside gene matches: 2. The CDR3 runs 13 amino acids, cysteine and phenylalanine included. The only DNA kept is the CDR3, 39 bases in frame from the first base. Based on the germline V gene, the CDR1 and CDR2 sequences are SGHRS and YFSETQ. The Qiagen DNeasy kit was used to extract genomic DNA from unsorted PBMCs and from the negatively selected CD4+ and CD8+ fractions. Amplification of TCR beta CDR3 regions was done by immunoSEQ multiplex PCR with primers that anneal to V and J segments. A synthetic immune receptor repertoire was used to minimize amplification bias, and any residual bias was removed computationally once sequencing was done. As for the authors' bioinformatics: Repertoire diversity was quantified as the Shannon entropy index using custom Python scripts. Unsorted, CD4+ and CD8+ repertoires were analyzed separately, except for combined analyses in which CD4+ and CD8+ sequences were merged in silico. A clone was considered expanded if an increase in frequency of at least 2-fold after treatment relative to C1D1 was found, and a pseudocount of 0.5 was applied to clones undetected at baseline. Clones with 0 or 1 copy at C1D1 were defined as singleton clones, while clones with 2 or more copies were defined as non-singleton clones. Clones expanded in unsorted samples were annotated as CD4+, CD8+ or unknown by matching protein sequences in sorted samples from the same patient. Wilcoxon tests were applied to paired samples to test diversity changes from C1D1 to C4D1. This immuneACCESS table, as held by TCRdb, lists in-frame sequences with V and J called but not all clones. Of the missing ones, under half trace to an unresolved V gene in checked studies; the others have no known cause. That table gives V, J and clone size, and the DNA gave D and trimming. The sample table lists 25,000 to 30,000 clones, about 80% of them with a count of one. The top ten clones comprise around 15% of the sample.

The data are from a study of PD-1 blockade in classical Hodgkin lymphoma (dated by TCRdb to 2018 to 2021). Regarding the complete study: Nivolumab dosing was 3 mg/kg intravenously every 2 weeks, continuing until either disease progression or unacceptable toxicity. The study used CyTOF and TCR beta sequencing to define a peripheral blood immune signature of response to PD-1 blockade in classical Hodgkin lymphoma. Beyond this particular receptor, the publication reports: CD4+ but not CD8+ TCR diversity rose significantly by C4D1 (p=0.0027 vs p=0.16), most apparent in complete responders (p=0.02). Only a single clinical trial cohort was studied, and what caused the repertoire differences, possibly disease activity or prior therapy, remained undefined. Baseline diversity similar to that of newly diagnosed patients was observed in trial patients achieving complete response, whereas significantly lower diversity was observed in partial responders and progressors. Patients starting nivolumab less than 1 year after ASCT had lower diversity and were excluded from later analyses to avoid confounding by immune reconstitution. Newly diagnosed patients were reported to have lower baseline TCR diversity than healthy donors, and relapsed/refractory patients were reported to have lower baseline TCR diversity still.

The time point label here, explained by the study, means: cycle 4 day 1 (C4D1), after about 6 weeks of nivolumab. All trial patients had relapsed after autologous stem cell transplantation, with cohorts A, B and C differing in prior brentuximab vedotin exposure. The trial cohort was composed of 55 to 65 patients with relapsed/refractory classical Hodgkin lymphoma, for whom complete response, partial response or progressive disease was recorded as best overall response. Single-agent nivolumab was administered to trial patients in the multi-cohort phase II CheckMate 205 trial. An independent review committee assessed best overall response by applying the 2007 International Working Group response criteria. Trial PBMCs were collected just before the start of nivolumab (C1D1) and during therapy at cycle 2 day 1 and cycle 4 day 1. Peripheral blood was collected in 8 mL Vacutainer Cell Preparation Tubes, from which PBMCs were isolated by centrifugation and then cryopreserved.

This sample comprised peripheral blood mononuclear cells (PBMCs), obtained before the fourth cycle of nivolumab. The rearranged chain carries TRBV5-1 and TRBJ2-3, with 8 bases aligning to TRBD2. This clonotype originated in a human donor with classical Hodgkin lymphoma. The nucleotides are TGCGCCAGCAGCATGGGACTAGCAGATACGCAGTATTTT. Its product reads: CASSMGLADTQYF.